This T cell receptor beta chain was captured by sequencing in a study of T cell responses to AZD1222 COVID-19 vaccine. Study findings and constraints: Following two doses of AZD1222, Spike-specific TCR breadth and depth rose.

Sequencing used immunoSEQ multiplex PCR; TCRdb keeps in-frame clones, though not all of them. The table shows roughly 180,000 clones, with 92% occurring only once. A remark on this clone: Antigen: not known.

This sequence originates from an adult who received the AZD1222 COVID-19 vaccine. Material: peripheral blood, obtained 28 days after the second AZD1222 dose.

The CDR3 reads CASSLEGSSGNTIYF. In nucleotides, the CDR3 is TGTGCCAGCAGTTTGGAGGGAAGCTCTGGAAACACCATATATTTT. J is TRBJ1-3 and V is TRBV28; no definite D call. The CDR3 is 15 amino acids. Trimming removed 3 bases from V and 0 bases from J, with 9 bases in between. The germline V gene encodes CDR1 MDHEN and CDR2 SYDVKM.